What follows describes a single T cell receptor (beta chain). The antigen is undetermined. The sample belongs to a study of CD4 T cells in relation to SARS-CoV-2 and coronaviruses. Turning to the study itself: Negative control cultures got HIV-1 Nef peptides or no peptide.

Study results and caveats: SARS-CoV-2-driven expansion was significantly weaker in crossreactive than monoreactive clones. Samples before the pandemic and after infection were not matched within any donor.

Before the COVID-19 pandemic, during about 2010-2018, CD4+ T cells were taken from unexposed donors. The cells were cultured for about ten days before CD4+ T cells were isolated. As cell numbers allowed, unexposed-donor CD4+ T cells faced SARS-CoV-2 S/N and four cold-coronavirus spikes. Using immunoSEQ multiplex PCR, the repertoire was profiled, and TCRdb retains in-frame clones only, with some absent. Altogether 25,000 or so clones are present, roughly 76% being singletons, with the ten largest covering 13% to 15%. With V trimmed by 6 bases and J by 9 bases, 5 bases remained unmatched. There are 13 residues in the CDR3. Germline V gene sequence: CDR1 MNHNY, CDR2 SVGAGI (reference sequence).

The V call is TRBV6-6, the J call TRBJ1-4, with 9 bases that match TRBD1. Sequences were obtained from CD4+ T cells from PBMCs, cultured in vitro. The source of this sequence is a human donor in good health. CDR3 sequence reads: CASSLGTGQKLFF. The CDR3 DNA follows: TGTGCCAGCAGCCTCGGGACAGGGCAAAAACTGTTTTTT.